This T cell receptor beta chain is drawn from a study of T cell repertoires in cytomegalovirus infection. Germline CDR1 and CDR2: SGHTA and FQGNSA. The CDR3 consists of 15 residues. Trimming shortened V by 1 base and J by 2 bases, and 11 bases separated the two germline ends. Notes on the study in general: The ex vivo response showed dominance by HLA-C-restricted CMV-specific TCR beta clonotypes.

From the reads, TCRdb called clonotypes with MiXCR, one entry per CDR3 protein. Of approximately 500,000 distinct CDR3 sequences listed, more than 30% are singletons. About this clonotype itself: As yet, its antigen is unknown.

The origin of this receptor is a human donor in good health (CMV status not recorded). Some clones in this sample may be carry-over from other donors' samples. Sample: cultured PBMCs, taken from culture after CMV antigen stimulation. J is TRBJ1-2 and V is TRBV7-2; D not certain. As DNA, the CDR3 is TGTGCCAGCAGCTTAGATCACAGCCTAAACTATGGCTACACCTTC. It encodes CASSLDHSLNYGYTF.